This TCR beta chain was retrieved from a study of regulatory T cells in long-lasting Graves disease. Points from the study as a whole: Compared with new cases, persistent Graves' patients showed reduced TCR diversity.

After removal of 6 bases from V and 2 bases from J, the junction contained 6 bases not matched to a gene. This CDR3 has 14 amino acids. Germline CDR1 is MDHEN and CDR2 is SYDVKM. This clonotype has just a few counts. As yet, its antigen is unknown. As for time point: newly diagnosed GD, antithyroid drugs for less than 3 months. Extracted RNA from PBMCs served as the source of the TCR library. Diagnosis followed American Thyroid Association guidelines for Graves' disease. Library construction for TCR beta used iRepertoire HTBI primers and Arm-PCR of CDR3 regions. Each CDR3 protein gets one entry after TCRdb re-called the multiplex PCR reads with MiXCR. The table lists 250,000 to 400,000 distinct CDR3 sequences, 15% to 20% of them singletons.

The gene calls are TRBV28 and TRBJ2-7, with 8 positions matching TRBD1. The sample was peripheral blood mononuclear cells (PBMCs), taken at new diagnosis, from a patient treated with antithyroid drugs. The sequence was obtained from a female donor with Graves disease. The DNA of the CDR3 is TGTGCCAGCAGACCCTCCAGGGGGCCCTACGAGCAGTACTTC. As protein: CASRPSRGPYEQYF.